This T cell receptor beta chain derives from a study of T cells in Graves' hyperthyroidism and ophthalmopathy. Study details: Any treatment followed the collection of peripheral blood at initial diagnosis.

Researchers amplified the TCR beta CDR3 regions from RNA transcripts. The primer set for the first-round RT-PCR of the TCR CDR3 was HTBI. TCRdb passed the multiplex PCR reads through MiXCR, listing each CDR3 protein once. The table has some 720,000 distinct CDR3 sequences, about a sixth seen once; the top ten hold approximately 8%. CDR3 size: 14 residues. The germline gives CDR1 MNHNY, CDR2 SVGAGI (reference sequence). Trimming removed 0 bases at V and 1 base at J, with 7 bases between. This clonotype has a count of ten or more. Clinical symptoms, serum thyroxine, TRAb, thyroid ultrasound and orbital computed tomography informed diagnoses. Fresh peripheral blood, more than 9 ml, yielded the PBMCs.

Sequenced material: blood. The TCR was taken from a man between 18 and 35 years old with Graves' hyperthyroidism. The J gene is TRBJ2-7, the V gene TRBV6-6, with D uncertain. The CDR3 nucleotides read TGTGCCAGCAGTTACTCTGACGGGTCCTACGAGCAGTACTTC. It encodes CASSYSDGSYEQYF.